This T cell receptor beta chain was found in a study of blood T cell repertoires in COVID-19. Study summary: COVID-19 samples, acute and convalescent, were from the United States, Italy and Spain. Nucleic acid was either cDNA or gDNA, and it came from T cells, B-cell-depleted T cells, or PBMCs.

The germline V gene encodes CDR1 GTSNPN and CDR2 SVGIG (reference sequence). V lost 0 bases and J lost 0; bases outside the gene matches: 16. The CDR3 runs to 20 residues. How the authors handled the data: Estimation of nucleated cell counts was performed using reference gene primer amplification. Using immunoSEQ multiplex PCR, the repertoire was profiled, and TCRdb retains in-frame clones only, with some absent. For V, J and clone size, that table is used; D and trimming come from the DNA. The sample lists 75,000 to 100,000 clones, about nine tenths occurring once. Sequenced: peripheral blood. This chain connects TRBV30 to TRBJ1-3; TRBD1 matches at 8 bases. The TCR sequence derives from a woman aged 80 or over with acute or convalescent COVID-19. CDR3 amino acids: CAWSVRRAGRGRSSGNTIYF. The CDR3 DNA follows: TGTGCCTGGAGTGTACGAAGAGCGGGCAGGGGGCGAAGCTCTGGAAACACCATATATTTT.